This T cell receptor (beta chain) originates from a study of T-cell reconstitution after alpha-beta-depleted transplantation in children. Findings and limits, study-wide: Expanded graft clones numbering several hundred reportedly gave rise to alpha-beta T cells about two months after transplant.

Details on this clonotype: The antigen is undetermined.

Library preparation (for TCRbeta) was performed with unique molecular identifiers. TCRdb passed the PCR reads through MiXCR, listing each CDR3 protein once. The table has about 980,000 distinct CDR3 sequences, roughly 29% seen once. The CDR3 loop spans 12 amino acids. Germline V gives CDR1 LGHDT, CDR2 YNNKEL (reference sequence). The junction had 4 bases not matched to a gene; V was cut back by 4 bases and J by 13 bases. The rearrangement joins TRBV3-1 to TRBJ1-6; 7 positions match TRBD1. The sequences come from PBMCs, mostly from graft donor cells, collected 360 days after TCRalphabeta/CD19-depleted stem cell transplant. This receptor was identified in a boy younger than two who had a stem cell transplant for SCID, so the T cells may come from the graft donor. CDR3 residues: CASSLDRDPLHF. CDR3 coding DNA: TGTGCCAGCAGCCTCGACAGGGATCCCCTCCACTTT. Combining the CDR3 with reference TRBV3-1 and TRBJ1-6 gives the whole variable domain DTAVSQTPKYLVTQMGNDKSIKCEQNLGHDTMYWYKQDSKKFLKIMFSYNNKELIINETVPNRFSPKSPDKAHLNLHINSLELGDSAVYFCASSLDRDPLHFGNGTRLTVT.